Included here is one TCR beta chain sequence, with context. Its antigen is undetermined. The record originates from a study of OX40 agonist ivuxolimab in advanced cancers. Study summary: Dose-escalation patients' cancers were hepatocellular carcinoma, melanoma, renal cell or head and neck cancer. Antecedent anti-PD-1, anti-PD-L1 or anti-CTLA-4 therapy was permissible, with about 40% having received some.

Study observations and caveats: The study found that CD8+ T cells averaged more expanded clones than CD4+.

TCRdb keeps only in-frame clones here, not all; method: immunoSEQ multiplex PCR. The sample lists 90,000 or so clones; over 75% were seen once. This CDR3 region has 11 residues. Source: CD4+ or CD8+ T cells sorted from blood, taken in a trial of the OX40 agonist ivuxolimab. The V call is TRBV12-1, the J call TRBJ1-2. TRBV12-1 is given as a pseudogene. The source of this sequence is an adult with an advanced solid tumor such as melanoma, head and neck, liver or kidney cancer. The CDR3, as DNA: TGTGCCAGCAGCCGACGAAGGGGCTACACCTTC. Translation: CASSRRRGYTF.